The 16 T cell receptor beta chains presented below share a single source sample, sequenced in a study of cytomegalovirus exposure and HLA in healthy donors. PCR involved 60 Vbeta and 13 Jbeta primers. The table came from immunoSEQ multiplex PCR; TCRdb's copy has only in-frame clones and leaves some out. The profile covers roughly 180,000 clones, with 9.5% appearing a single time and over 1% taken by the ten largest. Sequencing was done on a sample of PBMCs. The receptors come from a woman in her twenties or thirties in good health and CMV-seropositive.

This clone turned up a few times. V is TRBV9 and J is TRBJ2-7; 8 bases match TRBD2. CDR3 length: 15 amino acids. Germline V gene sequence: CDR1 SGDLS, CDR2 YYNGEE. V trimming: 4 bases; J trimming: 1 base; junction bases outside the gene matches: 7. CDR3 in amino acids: CASSPRTSPSYEQYF. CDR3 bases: TGTGCCAGCAGCCCCCGGACTAGCCCTTCCTACGAGCAGTACTTC.

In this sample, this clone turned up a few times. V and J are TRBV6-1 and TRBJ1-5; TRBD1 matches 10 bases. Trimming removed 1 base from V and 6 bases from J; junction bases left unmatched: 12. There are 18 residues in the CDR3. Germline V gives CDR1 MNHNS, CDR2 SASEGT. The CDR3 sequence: CASSEGLRDRGRGQPQHF. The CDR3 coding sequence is TGTGCCAGCAGTGAAGGTCTCAGGGACAGGGGACGGGGTCAGCCCCAGCATTTT.

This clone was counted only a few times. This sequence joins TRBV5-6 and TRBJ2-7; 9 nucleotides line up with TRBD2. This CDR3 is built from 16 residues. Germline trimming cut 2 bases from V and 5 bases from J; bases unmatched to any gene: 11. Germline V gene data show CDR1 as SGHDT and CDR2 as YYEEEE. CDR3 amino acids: CASSFLISGSRNEQYF. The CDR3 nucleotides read TGTGCCAGCAGCTTTCTCATTAGCGGGAGTCGGAACGAGCAGTACTTC.

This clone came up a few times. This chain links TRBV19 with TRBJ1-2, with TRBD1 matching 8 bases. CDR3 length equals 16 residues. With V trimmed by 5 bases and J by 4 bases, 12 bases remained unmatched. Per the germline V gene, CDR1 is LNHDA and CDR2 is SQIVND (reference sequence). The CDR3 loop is CASSPRSTGGSYGYTF. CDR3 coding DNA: TGTGCCAGTAGTCCACGCTCCACAGGGGGGAGCTATGGCTACACCTTC.

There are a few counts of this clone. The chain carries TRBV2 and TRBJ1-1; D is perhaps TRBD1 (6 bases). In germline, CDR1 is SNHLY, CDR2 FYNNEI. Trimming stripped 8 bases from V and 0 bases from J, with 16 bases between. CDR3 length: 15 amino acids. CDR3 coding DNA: TGTGCCAGCTTCCCAGGGGCAGCTATGAACACTGAAGCTTTCTTT. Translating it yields CASFPGAAMNTEAFF.

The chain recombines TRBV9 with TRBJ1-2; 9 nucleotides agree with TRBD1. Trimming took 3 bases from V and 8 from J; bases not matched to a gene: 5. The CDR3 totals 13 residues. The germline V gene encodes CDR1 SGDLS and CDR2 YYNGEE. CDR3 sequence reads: CASSEGTGTGYTF. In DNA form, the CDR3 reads TGTGCCAGCAGCGAAGGGACAGGGACCGGCTACACCTTC.

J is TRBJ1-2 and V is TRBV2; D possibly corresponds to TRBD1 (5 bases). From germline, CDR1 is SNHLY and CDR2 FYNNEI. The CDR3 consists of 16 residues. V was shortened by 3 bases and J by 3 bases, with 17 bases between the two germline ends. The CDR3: CASSDSIGRVDYGYTF. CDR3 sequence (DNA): TGTGCCAGCAGTGATTCTATAGGCAGGGTTGACTATGGCTACACCTTC. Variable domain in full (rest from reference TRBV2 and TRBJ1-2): EPEVTQTPSHQVTQMGQEVILRCVPISNHLYFYWYRQILGQKVEFLVSFYNNEISEKSEIFDDQFSVERPDGSNFTLKIRSTKLEDSAMYFCASSDSIGRVDYGYTFGSGTRLTVV.

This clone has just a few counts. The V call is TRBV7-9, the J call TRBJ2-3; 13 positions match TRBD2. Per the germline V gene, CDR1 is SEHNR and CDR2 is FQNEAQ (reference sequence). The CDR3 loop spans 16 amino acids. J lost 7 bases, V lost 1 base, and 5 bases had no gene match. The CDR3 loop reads CASSLGGLAGENTQYF. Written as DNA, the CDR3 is TGTGCCAGCAGCTTAGGCGGACTAGCGGGAGAAAATACGCAGTATTTT.

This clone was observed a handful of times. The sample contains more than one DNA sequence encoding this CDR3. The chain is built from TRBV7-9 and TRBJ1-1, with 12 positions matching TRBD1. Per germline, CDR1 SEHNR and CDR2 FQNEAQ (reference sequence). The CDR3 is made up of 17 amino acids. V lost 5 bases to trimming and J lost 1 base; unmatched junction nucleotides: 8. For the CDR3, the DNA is TGTGCCAGCAGCCCGAGATTGGGACAGGGGGCGAACACTGAAGCTTTCTTT. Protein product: CASSPRLGQGANTEAFF.

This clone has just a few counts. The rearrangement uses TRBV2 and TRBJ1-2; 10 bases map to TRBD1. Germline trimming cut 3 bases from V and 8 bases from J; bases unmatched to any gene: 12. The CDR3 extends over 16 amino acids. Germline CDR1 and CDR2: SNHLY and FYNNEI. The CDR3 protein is CASSDYLTGGVRGYTF. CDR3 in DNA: TGTGCCAGCAGTGATTATCTGACAGGGGGCGTGCGAGGCTACACCTTC.

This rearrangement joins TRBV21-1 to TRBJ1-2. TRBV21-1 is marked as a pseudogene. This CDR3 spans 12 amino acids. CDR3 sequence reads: CASSKGSDGYTF. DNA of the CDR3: TGTGCCAGCAGCAAAGGGTCGGATGGCTACACCTTC.

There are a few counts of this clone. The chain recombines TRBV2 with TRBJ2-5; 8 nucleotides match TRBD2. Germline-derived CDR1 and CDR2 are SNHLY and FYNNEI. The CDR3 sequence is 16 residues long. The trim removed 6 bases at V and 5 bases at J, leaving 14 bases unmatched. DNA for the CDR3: TGTGCCAGCAGCGTGGGAGCGGGAGAGGGGCTGGAGACCCAGTACTTC. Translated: CASSVGAGEGLETQYF.

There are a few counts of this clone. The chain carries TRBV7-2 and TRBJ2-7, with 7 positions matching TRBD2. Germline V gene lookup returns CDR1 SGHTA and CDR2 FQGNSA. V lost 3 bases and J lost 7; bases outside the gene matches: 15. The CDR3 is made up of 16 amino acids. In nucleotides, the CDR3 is TGTGCCAGCAGCTTTGCCCCCGCTAGCGGAGCTGGAGAGCAGTACTTC. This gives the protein CASSFAPASGAGEQYF.

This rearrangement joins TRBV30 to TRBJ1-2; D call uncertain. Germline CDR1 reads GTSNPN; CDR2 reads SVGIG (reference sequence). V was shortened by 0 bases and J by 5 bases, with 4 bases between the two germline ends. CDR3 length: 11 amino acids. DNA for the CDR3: TGTGCCTGGAGTGTCCAGTATGGCTACACCTTC. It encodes CAWSVQYGYTF.

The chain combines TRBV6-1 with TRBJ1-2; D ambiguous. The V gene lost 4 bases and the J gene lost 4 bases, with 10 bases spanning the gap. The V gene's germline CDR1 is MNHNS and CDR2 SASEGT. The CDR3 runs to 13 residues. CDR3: CASSVGKRYGYTF. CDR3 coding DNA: TGTGCCAGCAGTGTAGGAAAGCGCTATGGCTACACCTTC.

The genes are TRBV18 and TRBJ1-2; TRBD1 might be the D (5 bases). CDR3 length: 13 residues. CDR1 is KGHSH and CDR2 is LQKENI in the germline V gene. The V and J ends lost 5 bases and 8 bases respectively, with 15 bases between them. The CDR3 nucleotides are TGTGCCAGCTCAGTTGTGGGGCAGGGCGGCTACACCTTC. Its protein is CASSVVGQGGYTF. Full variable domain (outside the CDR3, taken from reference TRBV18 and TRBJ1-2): NAGVMQNPRHLVRRRGQEARLRCSPMKGHSHVYWYRQLPEEGLKFMVYLQKENIIDESGMPKERFSAEFPKEGPSILRIQQVVRGDSAAYFCASSVVGQGGYTFGSGTRLTVV.